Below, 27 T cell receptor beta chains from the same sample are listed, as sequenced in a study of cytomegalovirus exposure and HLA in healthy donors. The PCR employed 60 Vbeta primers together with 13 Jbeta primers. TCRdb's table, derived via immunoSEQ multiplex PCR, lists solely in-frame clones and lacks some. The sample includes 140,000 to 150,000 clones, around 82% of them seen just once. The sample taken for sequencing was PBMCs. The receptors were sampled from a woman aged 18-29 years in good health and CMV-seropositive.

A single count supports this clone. CDR3 sequence: CASSLNLLGGNQETQYF. The CDR3 coding sequence is TGTGCCAGCAGCTTAAATCTGTTGGGGGGGAATCAAGAGACCCAGTACTTC. This chain joins TRBV11-2 and TRBJ2-5, with 7 bases identical to TRBD2. With 2 bases clipped from V and 2 bases from J, the junction kept 11 bases outside the gene matches. CDR1 is SGHAT and CDR2 is FQNNGV in the germline V gene. The CDR3 is 17 residues long.

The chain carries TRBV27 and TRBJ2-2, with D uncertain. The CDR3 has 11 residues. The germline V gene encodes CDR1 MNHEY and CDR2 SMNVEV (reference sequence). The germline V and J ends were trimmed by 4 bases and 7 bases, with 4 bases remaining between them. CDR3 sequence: CASSSGGELFF. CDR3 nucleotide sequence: TGTGCCAGCAGTTCGGGCGGGGAGCTGTTTTTT.

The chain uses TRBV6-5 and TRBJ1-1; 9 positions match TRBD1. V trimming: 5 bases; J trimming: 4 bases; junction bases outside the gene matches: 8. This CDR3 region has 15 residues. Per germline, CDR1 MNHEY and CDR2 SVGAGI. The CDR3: CASSNRGLFVTEAFF. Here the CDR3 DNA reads TGTGCCAGCAGTAACAGGGGGCTATTTGTCACTGAAGCTTTCTTT.

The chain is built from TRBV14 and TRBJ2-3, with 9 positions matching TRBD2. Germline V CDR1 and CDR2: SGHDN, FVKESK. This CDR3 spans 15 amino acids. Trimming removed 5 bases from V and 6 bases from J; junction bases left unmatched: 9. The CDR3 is CASSTLAGTTDTQYF. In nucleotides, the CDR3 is TGTGCCAGCAGCACACTAGCGGGTACGACGGATACGCAGTATTTT.

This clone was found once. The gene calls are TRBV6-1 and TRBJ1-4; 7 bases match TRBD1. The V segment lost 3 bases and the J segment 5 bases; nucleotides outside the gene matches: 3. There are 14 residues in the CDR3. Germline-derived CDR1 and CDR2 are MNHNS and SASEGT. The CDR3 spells CASSEVQGNEKLFF. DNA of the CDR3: TGTGCCAGCAGTGAGGTACAGGGGAATGAAAAACTGTTTTTT.

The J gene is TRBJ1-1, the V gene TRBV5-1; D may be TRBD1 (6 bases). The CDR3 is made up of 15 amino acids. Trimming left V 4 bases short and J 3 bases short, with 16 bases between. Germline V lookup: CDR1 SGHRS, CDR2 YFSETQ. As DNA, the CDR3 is TGCGCCAGCAGCATCACAGGGAAAGGAGACACTGAAGCTTTCTTT. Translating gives CASSITGKGDTEAFF.

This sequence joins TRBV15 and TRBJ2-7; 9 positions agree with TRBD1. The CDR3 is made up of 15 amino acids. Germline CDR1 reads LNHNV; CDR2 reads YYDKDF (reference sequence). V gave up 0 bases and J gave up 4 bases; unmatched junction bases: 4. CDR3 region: CATSREQGASYEQYF. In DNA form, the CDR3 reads TGTGCCACCAGCAGAGAACAGGGGGCCTCTTACGAGCAGTACTTC.

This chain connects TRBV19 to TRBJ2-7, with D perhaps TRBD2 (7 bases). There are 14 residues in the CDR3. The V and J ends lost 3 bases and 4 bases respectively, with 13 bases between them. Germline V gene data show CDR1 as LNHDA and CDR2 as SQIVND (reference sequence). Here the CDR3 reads CASSMAGATYEQYF. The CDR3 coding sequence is TGTGCCAGTAGTATGGCGGGGGCAACTTACGAGCAGTACTTC.

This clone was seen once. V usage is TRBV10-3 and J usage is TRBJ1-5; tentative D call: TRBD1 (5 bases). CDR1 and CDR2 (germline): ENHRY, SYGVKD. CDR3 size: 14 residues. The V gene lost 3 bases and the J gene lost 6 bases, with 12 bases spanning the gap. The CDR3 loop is CAISERGSGQPQHF. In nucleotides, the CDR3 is TGTGCCATCAGTGAAAGGGGCTCAGGTCAGCCCCAGCATTTT.

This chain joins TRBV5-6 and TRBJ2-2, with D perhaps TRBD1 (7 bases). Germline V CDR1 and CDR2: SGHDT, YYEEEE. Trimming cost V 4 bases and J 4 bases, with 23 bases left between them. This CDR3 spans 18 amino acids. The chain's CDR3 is CASSGGGRVSRSTGELFF. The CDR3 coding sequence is TGTGCCAGCAGCGGAGGGGGCAGGGTGAGCCGGAGCACCGGGGAGCTGTTTTTT.

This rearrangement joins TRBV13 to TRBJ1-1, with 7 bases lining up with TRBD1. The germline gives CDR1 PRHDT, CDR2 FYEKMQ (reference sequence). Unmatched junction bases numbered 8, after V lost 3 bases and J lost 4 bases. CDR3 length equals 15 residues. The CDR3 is CASSLRQGWSTEAFF. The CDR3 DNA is TGTGCCAGCAGCTTGCGACAGGGCTGGAGCACTGAAGCTTTCTTT.

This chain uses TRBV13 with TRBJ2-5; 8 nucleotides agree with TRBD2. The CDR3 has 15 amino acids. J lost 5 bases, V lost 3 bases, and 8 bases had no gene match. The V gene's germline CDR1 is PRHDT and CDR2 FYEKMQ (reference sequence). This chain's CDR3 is CASSLGRGGLETQYF. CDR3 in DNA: TGTGCCAGCAGCTTGGGACGGGGGGGCCTCGAGACCCAGTACTTC.

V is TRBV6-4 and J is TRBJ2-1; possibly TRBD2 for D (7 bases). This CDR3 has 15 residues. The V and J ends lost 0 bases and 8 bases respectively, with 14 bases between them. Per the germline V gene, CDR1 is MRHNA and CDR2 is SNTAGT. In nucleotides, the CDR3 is TGTGCCAGCAGTGACTCGTCGGGGGGCGGGGATGAGCAGTTCTTC. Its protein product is CASSDSSGGGDEQFF.

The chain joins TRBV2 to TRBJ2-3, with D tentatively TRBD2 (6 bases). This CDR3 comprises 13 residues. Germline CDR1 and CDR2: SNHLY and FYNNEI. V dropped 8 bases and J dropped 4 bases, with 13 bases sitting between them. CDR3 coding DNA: TGTGCCAGCGTCCCCGGGGACTCAGATACGCAGTATTTT. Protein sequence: CASVPGDSDTQYF. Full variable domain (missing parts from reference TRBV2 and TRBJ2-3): EPEVTQTPSHQVTQMGQEVILRCVPISNHLYFYWYRQILGQKVEFLVSFYNNEISEKSEIFDDQFSVERPDGSNFTLKIRSTKLEDSAMYFCASVPGDSDTQYFGPGTRLTVL.

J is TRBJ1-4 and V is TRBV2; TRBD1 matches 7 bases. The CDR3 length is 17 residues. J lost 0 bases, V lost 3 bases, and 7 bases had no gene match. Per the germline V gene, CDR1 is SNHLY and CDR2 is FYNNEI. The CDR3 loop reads CASSETGLSATNEKLFF. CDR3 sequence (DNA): TGTGCCAGCAGTGAGACAGGGTTAAGTGCAACTAATGAAAAACTGTTTTTT. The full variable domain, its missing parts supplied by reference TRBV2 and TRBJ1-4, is EPEVTQTPSHQVTQMGQEVILRCVPISNHLYFYWYRQILGQKVEFLVSFYNNEISEKSEIFDDQFSVERPDGSNFTLKIRSTKLEDSAMYFCASSETGLSATNEKLFFGSGTQLSVL.

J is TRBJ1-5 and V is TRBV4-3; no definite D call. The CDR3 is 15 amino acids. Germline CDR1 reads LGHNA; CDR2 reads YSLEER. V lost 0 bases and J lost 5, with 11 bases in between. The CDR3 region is CASSQELGRHQPQHF. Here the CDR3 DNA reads TGCGCCAGCAGCCAAGAATTGGGGAGGCATCAGCCCCAGCATTTT.

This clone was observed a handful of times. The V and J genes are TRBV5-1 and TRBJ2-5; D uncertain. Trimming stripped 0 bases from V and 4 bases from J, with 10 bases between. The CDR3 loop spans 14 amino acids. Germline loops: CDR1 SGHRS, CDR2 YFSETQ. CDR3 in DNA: TGCGCCAGCAGCTTGGCCCTCTCACTAGAGACCCAGTACTTC. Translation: CASSLALSLETQYF.

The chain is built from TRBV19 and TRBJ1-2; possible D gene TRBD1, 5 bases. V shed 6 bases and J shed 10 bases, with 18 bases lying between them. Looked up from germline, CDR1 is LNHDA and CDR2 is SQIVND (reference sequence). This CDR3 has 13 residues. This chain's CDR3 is CASRQEQGRVYTF. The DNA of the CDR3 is TGTGCCAGTAGGCAGGAGCAGGGTCGGGTCTACACCTTC.

The CDR3 spells CAWSALRDRGTGELFF. CDR3 coding DNA: TGTGCCTGGAGTGCCCTCCGGGACAGGGGAACCGGGGAGCTGTTTTTT. This rearrangement joins TRBV30 to TRBJ2-2; 10 nucleotides align to TRBD1. This CDR3 has 16 residues. J gave up 5 bases and V 1 base, and 7 bases lay outside the gene matches. Germline CDR1 and CDR2: GTSNPN and SVGIG (reference sequence).

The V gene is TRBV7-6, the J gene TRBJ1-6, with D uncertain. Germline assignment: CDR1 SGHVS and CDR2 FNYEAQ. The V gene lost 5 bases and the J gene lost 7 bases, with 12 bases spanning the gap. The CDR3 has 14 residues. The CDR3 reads CASSPAGLNSPLHF. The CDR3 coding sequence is TGTGCCAGCAGCCCAGCCGGGTTAAATTCACCCCTCCACTTT.

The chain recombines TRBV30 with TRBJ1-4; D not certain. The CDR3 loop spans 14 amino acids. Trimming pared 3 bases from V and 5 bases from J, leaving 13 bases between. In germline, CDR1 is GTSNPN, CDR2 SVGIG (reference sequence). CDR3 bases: TGTGCCTGGAGGTCGGTAGGAGGAAATGAAAAACTGTTTTTT. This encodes CAWRSVGGNEKLFF.

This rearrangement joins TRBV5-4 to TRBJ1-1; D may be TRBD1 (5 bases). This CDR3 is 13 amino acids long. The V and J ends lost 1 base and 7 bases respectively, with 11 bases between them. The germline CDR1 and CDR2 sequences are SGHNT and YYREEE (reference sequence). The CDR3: CASSLFETDEAFF. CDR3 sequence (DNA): TGTGCCAGCAGCTTGTTTGAGACAGATGAAGCTTTCTTT.

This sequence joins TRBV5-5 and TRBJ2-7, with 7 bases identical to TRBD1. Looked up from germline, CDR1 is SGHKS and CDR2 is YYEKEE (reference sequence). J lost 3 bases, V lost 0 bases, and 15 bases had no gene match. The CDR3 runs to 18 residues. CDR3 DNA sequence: TGTGCCAGCAGCTTGGTCGTAGTTGGGACAGCAAGCATCTACGAGCAGTACTTC. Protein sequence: CASSLVVVGTASIYEQYF.

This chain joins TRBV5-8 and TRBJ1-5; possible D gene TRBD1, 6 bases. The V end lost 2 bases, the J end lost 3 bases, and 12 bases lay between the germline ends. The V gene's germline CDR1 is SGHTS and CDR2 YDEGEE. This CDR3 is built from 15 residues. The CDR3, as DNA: TGTGCCAGCAGCTTTGGGCAGGGGAACAATCAGCCCCAGCATTTT. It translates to CASSFGQGNNQPQHF.

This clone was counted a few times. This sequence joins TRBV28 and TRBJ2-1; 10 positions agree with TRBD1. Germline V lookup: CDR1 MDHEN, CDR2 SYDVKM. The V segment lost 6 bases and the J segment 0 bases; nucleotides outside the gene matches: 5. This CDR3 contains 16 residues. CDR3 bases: TGTGCCAGCAGAACGACAGGGGGCCCCTCCTACAATGAGCAGTTCTTC. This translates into CASRTTGGPSYNEQFF.

CDR3 DNA: TGTGCCAGTACCCCCTATCCCAGGCAAGCCAAAAACATTCAGTACTTC. Its translation: CASTPYPRQAKNIQYF. This chain joins TRBV19 and TRBJ2-4; D ambiguous. V shed 7 bases and J shed 0 bases, with 16 bases lying between them. The germline gives CDR1 LNHDA, CDR2 SQIVND (reference sequence). The CDR3 spans 16 residues.

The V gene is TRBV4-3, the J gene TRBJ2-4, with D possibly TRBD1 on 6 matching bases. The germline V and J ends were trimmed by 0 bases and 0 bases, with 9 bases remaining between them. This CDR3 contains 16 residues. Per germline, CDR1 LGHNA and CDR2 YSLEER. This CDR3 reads CASSQEQGLAKNIQYF. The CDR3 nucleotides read TGCGCCAGCAGCCAAGAACAGGGTCTAGCCAAAAACATTCAGTACTTC.